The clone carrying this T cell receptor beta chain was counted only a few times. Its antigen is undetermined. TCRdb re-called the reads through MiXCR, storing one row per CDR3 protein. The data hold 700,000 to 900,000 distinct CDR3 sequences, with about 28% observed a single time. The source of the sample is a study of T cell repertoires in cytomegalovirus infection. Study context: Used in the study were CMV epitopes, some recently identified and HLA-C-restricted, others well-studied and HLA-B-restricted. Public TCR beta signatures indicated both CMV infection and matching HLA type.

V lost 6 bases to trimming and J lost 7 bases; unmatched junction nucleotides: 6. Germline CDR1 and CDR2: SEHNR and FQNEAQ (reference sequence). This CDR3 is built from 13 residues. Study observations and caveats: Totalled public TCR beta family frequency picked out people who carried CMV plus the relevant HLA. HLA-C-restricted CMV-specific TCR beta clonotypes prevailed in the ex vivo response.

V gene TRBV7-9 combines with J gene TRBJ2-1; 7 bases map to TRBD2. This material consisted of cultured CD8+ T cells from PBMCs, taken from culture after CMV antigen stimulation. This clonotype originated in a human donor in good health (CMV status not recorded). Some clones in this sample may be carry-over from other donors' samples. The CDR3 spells CASRERGGNEQFF. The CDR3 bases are TGTGCCAGCAGAGAGCGGGGCGGTAATGAGCAGTTCTTC.